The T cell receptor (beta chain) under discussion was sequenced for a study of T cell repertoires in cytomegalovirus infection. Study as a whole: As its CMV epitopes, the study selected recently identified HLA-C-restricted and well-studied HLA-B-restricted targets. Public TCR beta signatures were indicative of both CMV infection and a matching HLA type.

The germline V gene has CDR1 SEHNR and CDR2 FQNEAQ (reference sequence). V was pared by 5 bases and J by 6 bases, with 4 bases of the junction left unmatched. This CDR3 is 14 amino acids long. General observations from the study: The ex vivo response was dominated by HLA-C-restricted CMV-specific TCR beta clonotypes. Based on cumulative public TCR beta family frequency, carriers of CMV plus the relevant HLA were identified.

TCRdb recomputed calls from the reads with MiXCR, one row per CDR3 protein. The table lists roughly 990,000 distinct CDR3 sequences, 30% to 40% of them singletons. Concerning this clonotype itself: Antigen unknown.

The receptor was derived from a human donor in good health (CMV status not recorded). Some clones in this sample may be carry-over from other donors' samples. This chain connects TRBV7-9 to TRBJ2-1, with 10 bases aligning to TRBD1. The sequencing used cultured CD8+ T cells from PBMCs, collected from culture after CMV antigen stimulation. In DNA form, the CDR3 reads TGTGCCAGCAGCATTTGGACAGGGGGCAATGAGCAGTTCTTC. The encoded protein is CASSIWTGGNEQFF.